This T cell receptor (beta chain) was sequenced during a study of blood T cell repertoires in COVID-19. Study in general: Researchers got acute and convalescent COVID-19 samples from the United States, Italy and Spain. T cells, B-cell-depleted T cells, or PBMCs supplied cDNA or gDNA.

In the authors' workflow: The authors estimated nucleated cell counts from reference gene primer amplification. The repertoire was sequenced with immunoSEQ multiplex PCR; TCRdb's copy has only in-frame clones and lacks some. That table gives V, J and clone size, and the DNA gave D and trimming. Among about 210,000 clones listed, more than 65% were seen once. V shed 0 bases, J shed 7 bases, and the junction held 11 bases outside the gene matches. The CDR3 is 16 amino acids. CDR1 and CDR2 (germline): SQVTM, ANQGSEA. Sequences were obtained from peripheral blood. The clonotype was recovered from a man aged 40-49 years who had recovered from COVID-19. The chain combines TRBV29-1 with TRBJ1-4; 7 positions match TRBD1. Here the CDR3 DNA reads TGCAGCGTTGAAGATATATCCTCAGGGGGAAGTGAAAAACTGTTTTTT. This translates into CSVEDISSGGSEKLFF. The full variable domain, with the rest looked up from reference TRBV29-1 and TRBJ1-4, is SAVISQKPSRDICQRGTSLTIQCQVDSQVTMMFWYRQQPGQSLTLIATANQGSEATYESGFVIDKFPISRPNLTFSTLTVSNMSPEDSSIYLCSVEDISSGGSEKLFFGSGTQLSVL.